This paragraph covers one T cell receptor beta chain sequence. This entry belongs to a study of shared clonotypes between healthy human individuals. The study ran the assay at deep level. Some clones are missing from TCRdb's copy, which holds only in-frame ones; the method was immunoSEQ multiplex PCR. The data contain some 470,000 clones, 75% to 85% of them seen just once; the ten biggest clones take up 13%. Every one of the donors was a Caucasian adult that lived in Nashville, Tennessee. CDR1 is SGHAT and CDR2 is FQNNGV in the germline V gene. V lost 4 bases and J 5 bases, leaving 16 bases between the germline ends. There are 15 residues in the CDR3.

Material: PBMCs. The chain links TRBV11-2 to TRBJ2-3, with D maybe TRBD2 (7 bases). This TCR was recovered from a woman aged 40 to 55 in good health. Some clones in this sample may be carry-over from other donors' samples. The chain's CDR3 is CASSSRGTGGDTQYF. In DNA, the CDR3 is TGTGCCAGCAGCTCGAGGGGGACGGGAGGAGATACGCAGTATTTT.